Listed below are T cell receptor beta chains from one sample, sequenced in a study of T-cell reconstitution after alpha-beta-depleted transplantation in children. A single record per CDR3 protein comes from TCRdb applying MiXCR to the PCR reads. This table holds just under 250,000 distinct CDR3 sequences, roughly 26% found once. The sample in question was PBMCs, obtained before TCRalphabeta/CD19-depleted stem cell transplant. These receptors were obtained from a girl aged 2 to 10 with Fanconi anemia, due to receive a stem cell transplant. CDR3s leave out the opening cysteine and the closing phenylalanine or tryptophan. The D gene is left open where the match is weak.

d_call,v_call,j_call,cdr3_aa
-,TRBV5-1,TRBJ2-6,ASDSGANVLT
-,TRBV20-1,TRBJ2-1,SARPPTRSYNEQF
-,TRBV29-1,TRBJ2-7,SVVPVGRGGYEQY
-,TRBV12-5,TRBJ2-3,ASGLVASTDTQY
-,TRBV3-1,TRBJ1-5,ASSQGEVDQPQH
TRBD2,TRBV7-2,TRBJ2-5,ASSLSGGEVQETQY
-,TRBV7-2,TRBJ2-7,ASSSGLISYEQY
-,TRBV29-1,TRBJ2-1,SVQPGLVNNEQF
TRBD2,TRBV20-1,TRBJ2-7,SARGGRSSYEQY
-,TRBV20-1,TRBJ2-1,SPAGGISYNEQF
-,TRBV9,TRBJ2-2,ASSVAKTNTGELF
-,TRBV15,TRBJ2-7,ATSRVGQPVHEQY
-,TRBV7-2,TRBJ2-3,ASSLGGGPPDTQY
TRBD2,TRBV28,TRBJ2-7,ASSVGLASSYEQY
TRBD2,TRBV20-1,TRBJ2-1,SARDQQRGEQF
TRBD2,TRBV11-2,TRBJ2-7,ASSLELLAGSPYEQY
-,TRBV11-2,TRBJ2-3,ASSLDIPEDTQY
-,TRBV25-1,TRBJ2-4,ASSAWGDNAKNIQY
TRBD2,TRBV7-9,TRBJ2-1,ASSKVLAGVDNEQF
TRBD1,TRBV3-1,TRBJ2-5,ASSQESGGVETQY
-,TRBV5-5,TRBJ2-1,ASSLFTYNEQF
-,TRBV29-1,TRBJ2-7,SVESSYEQY
TRBD2,TRBV6-1,TRBJ2-7,ASSETREGIHEQY
-,TRBV12-3/TRBV12-4,TRBJ2-5,ASGLGQETQY
TRBD1,TRBV18,TRBJ2-7,ASSPTTGGGYEQY
TRBD1,TRBV5-1,TRBJ2-3,ASRVQGADTQY
-,TRBV5-1,TRBJ2-4,ASSALGGDLAKNIQY
TRBD1,TRBV6-1,TRBJ1-2,ASRLDRSSGNYGYT
-,TRBV29-1,TRBJ1-1,SVDTNTEAF
-,TRBV29-1,TRBJ2-7,SVVFPGRWTSYEQY
-,TRBV6-6,TRBJ2-1,ASRTIRQGRDEQF
-,TRBV2,TRBJ2-1,ASRQRYNEQF
-,TRBV20-1,TRBJ2-3,SAEGLTDTQY
-,TRBV29-1,TRBJ2-7,SVGTVYSYEQY
-,TRBV7-3,TRBJ2-1,ASSRRGAGYNEQF
-,TRBV20-1,TRBJ2-3,SASISSTDTQY
-,TRBV3-1,TRBJ2-1,ASSRVPSSSYNEQF
-,TRBV3-1,TRBJ2-3,ASSQVRELDTQY
TRBD2,TRBV29-1,TRBJ2-3,SVEGLAGGSTDTQY
TRBD2,TRBV12-3/TRBV12-4,TRBJ2-1,ASTLLAGFNEQF
TRBD1,TRBV6-4,TRBJ2-7,ASSEPGQGSHEQY
TRBD2,TRBV7-2,TRBJ2-3,ASSRRLLAGVLDTQY
-,TRBV28,TRBJ2-4,ASSFRELAKNIQY
TRBD1,TRBV20-1,TRBJ2-7,SLRPGQGSYEQY
-,TRBV12-3/TRBV12-4,TRBJ1-4,ASSLASGLGEKLF
-,TRBV5-1,TRBJ2-7,ASSRDTIYEQY